The 21 T cell receptor beta chains below were found in one sample sequenced in a study of T cell responses to AZD1222 COVID-19 vaccine. Some clones are missing from TCRdb's copy, which holds only in-frame ones; the method was immunoSEQ multiplex PCR. The sample has some 99,000 clones, 88% seen once. The material sequenced was peripheral blood, taken on day 0 of MenACWY control vaccination. The receptors stem from an adult in good health.

The V and J genes are TRBV28 and TRBJ1-6, with 8 nucleotides matching TRBD1. V gave up 2 bases and J gave up 10 bases; unmatched junction bases: 10. Germline CDR1 reads MDHEN; CDR2 reads SYDVKM. The CDR3 is 16 amino acids. Here the CDR3 reads CASSLGPDRGRSPLHF. CDR3 nucleotides: TGTGCCAGCAGTTTAGGTCCCGACAGGGGAAGGTCACCCCTCCACTTT.

For the CDR3, the DNA is TGTGCCAGCAGCGTAGAGTACAATGAGCAGTTCTTC. Its translation: CASSVEYNEQFF. V is TRBV9 and J is TRBJ2-1; D remains unclear. V lost 0 bases to trimming and J lost 4 bases, with 2 bases between them. This CDR3 contains 12 residues. The germline V gene has CDR1 SGDLS and CDR2 YYNGEE.

This rearrangement joins TRBV7-9 to TRBJ2-5; 11 bases map to TRBD2. CDR3 length: 14 amino acids. With 5 bases clipped from V and 4 bases from J, the junction kept 3 bases outside the gene matches. Germline V gene sequence: CDR1 SEHNR, CDR2 FQNEAQ (reference sequence). The CDR3 region is CASSPGLAGETQYF. The CDR3 coding sequence is TGTGCCAGCAGCCCAGGACTAGCGGGAGAGACCCAGTACTTC.

The CDR3 sequence is CASSVTGYSNQPQHF. CDR3 nucleotide sequence: TGTGCCAGCAGCGTAACGGGATATAGCAATCAGCCCCAGCATTTT. The rearrangement links TRBV9 to TRBJ1-5; D unresolved. V dropped 1 base and J dropped 0 bases, with 8 bases sitting between them. CDR3 length: 15 amino acids. Germline loops: CDR1 SGDLS, CDR2 YYNGEE.

The V call is TRBV5-4, the J call TRBJ2-3; D is possibly TRBD2 (6 bases). The V end lost 0 bases, the J end lost 2 bases, and 13 bases lay between the germline ends. The CDR3 is 16 amino acids. In germline, CDR1 is SGHNT, CDR2 YYREEE (reference sequence). The CDR3, as DNA: TGTGCCAGCAGCTTGGGATCGGGACTCAACACAGATACGCAGTATTTT. Translating it yields CASSLGSGLNTDTQYF.

V usage is TRBV4-1 and J usage is TRBJ1-1, with a tentative D call TRBD1 (5 bases). The CDR3 covers 15 residues. The V and J ends lost 4 bases and 0 bases respectively, with 12 bases between them. Germline V gives CDR1 MGHRA, CDR2 YSYEKL. As DNA, the CDR3 is TGCGCCAGCAGCCGGGGGAGTCGAATGAACACTGAAGCTTTCTTT. Its translation is CASSRGSRMNTEAFF.

CDR3 protein: CASSTRAAVEGFF. DNA of the CDR3: TGTGCCAGCAGCACAAGGGCCGCGGTCGAGGGTTTCTTT. The V call is TRBV7-9, the J call TRBJ1-1; D ambiguous. Germline V gene lookup returns CDR1 SEHNR and CDR2 FQNEAQ (reference sequence). The CDR3 spans 13 residues. V lost 5 bases and J lost 13, with 20 bases in between.

The chain recombines TRBV7-2 with TRBJ2-2, with D uncertain. The CDR3 loop spans 13 amino acids. The germline V gene has CDR1 SGHTA and CDR2 FQGNSA. V was shortened by 0 bases and J by 5 bases, with 4 bases between the two germline ends. The CDR3 DNA is TGTGCCAGCAGCTTAGCAGGAACCGGGGAGCTGTTTTTT. Its translation is CASSLAGTGELFF.

The chain couples TRBV30 to TRBJ2-3; tentatively, D is TRBD1 (6 bases). With 0 bases removed from V and 3 bases from J, the gap between germline ends came to 16 bases. CDR1 is GTSNPN and CDR2 is SVGIG in the germline V gene (reference sequence). The length of the CDR3 is 16 residues. DNA for the CDR3: TGTGCCTGGAGTGTAGGTACAGGGATCTTGACAGATACGCAGTATTTT. This translates into CAWSVGTGILTDTQYF.

This chain links TRBV6-2 or TRBV6-3 with TRBJ1-1, with TRBD1 matching over 8 bases. V was pared by 5 bases and J by 11 bases, with 10 bases of the junction left unmatched. In germline, CDR1 is MNHEY, CDR2 SVGEGT. This CDR3 is built from 13 residues. The CDR3 region is CASSPYDRGRAFF. The CDR3 coding sequence is TGTGCCAGCAGTCCATACGACAGGGGTCGGGCTTTCTTT.

V is TRBV10-3 and J is TRBJ2-7, with TRBD1 identical over 7 bases. V dropped 2 bases and J dropped 3; count of bases not matched to a gene: 19. CDR1 ENHRY and CDR2 SYGVKD come from the germline V gene. The CDR3 has 19 amino acids. This CDR3 reads CAISEPEDRVTDHGYEQYF. The CDR3 nucleotides read TGTGCCATCAGTGAGCCCGAAGACAGGGTCACTGACCACGGCTACGAGCAGTACTTC.

The V call is TRBV6-5, the J call TRBJ1-5; 7 bases are a match to TRBD1. The length of the CDR3 is 13 residues. V lost 0 bases to trimming and J lost 11 bases; unmatched junction nucleotides: 4. Germline CDR1 and CDR2: MNHEY and SVGAGI. CDR3 sequence reads: CASSYSDRVSQHF. The CDR3 DNA reads TGTGCCAGCAGTTACTCCGACAGGGTTTCCCAGCATTTT.

The table lists this clone with a count of one. V and J are TRBV7-2 and TRBJ1-2; D is possibly TRBD1 (6 bases). There are 12 residues in the CDR3. V was pared by 7 bases and J by 7 bases, with 13 bases between. CDR1 SGHTA and CDR2 FQGNSA come from the germline V gene. The CDR3 DNA is TGTGCCAGCAACGTCAGGGGCTCTGGCTACACCTTC. Translated, it gives CASNVRGSGYTF.

This clone appeared a single time. The chain is built from TRBV6-5 and TRBJ1-2; D gene unclear. Germline CDR1 MNHEY, CDR2 SVGAGI. The CDR3 contains 16 residues. Trimming took off 4 bases at V and 0 bases at J, with 15 bases between the two ends. The CDR3 DNA sequence: TGTGCCAGCAGTTCCAAACCCACTTTTACTAACTATGGCTACACCTTC. As protein: CASSSKPTFTNYGYTF.

The chain uses TRBV7-3 and TRBJ2-3; no clear D. Trimming removed 0 bases at V and 1 base at J, with 5 bases between. Germline CDR1 SGHTA, CDR2 FQGTGA. The CDR3 has 14 residues. CDR3 DNA sequence: TGTGCCAGCAGCTTAACTCTAGGCACAGATACGCAGTATTTT. Its protein is CASSLTLGTDTQYF.

The chain couples TRBV6-2 or TRBV6-3 to TRBJ2-2; D assignment may be TRBD1 or TRBD2 (5 bases each). Germline V gene lookup returns CDR1 MNHEY and CDR2 SVGEGT. The V end lost 1 base, the J end lost 6 bases, and 15 bases lay between the germline ends. This CDR3 is 16 amino acids long. The CDR3 DNA reads TGTGCCAGCAGTTACTGGGGGAGAGGGTGGGCCGGGGAGCTGTTTTTT. Its translation is CASSYWGRGWAGELFF.

The gene calls are TRBV9 and TRBJ1-6, with 9 bases identical to TRBD1. CDR3 length equals 13 residues. V was clipped by 2 bases and J by 12 bases; unmatched bases: 3. The germline V gene encodes CDR1 SGDLS and CDR2 YYNGEE. The CDR3 DNA reads as TGTGCCAGCAGCGTTACAGGGGGCCAACCCCTCCACTTT. Protein: CASSVTGGQPLHF.

This chain links TRBV5-1 with TRBJ1-2; no clear D. V gave up 4 bases and J gave up 0 bases, with 10 bases separating them. The CDR3 is 14 amino acids. Germline assignment: CDR1 SGHRS and CDR2 YFSETQ. The CDR3 sequence: CASSVGGPNYGYTF. The CDR3 DNA is TGCGCCAGCAGCGTCGGAGGACCTAACTATGGCTACACCTTC. Drawing the rest from reference TRBV5-1 and TRBJ1-2, the complete variable domain is KAGVTQTPRYLIKTRGQQVTLSCSPISGHRSVSWYQQTPGQGLQFLFEYFSETQRNKGNFPGRFSGRQFSNSRSEMNVSTLELGDSALYLCASSVGGPNYGYTFGSGTRLTVV.

This chain connects TRBV11-2 to TRBJ2-7; no reliable D call. The length of the CDR3 is 12 residues. Per the germline V gene, CDR1 is SGHAT and CDR2 is FQNNGV. Trimming left V 6 bases short and J 3 bases short, with 9 bases between. CDR3 sequence: CASRQLYYEQYF. The DNA for the CDR3 is TGTGCCAGCAGGCAGCTCTACTACGAGCAGTACTTC.

The count of this clone is one. The chain is built from TRBV6-5 and TRBJ1-6; possible D gene TRBD1, 5 bases. Germline V gene sequence: CDR1 MNHEY, CDR2 SVGAGI. The CDR3 contains 15 residues. V was trimmed by 6 bases and J by 7 bases, leaving 16 bases between them. The CDR3 nucleotides are TGTGCCAGCAGCCCAGGGTCCCCCGGGAATTCACCCCTCCACTTT. Its protein is CASSPGSPGNSPLHF.

Remarks on this clone: Distinct nucleotide sequences in the sample also encode this CDR3. V and J are TRBV12-3 or TRBV12-4 and TRBJ2-1; 9 bases line up with TRBD1. This CDR3 contains 12 residues. The V and J ends lost 7 bases and 8 bases, in that order; junction bases with no gene match: 3. Written as DNA, the CDR3 is TGTGCCAGCAACACAGGGGGCGATGAGCAGTTCTTC. Translating gives CASNTGGDEQFF.